The 6 T cell receptor beta chains below were found in one sample sequenced in a study of blood T cell repertoires in COVID-19. Generated by immunoSEQ multiplex PCR, the TCRdb table keeps only in-frame clones and is missing some. The data show over 80,000 clones, around 87% seen once. Material: peripheral blood. Receptors originate from a human donor in a cohort sampled during active COVID-19.

The rearrangement uses TRBV19 and TRBJ2-7; 8 bases align to TRBD1. This CDR3 comprises 16 residues. Germline assignment: CDR1 LNHDA and CDR2 SQIVND (reference sequence). Trimming removed 3 bases from V and 3 bases from J; junction bases left unmatched: 10. DNA of the CDR3: TGTGCCAGTAGTATCCGGTTTCAGGGGGCAGGCTACGAGCAGTACTTC. Translated, it gives CASSIRFQGAGYEQYF.

The CDR3 is CASSPRLAGYNEQFF. CDR3 DNA: TGTGCCAGCAGTCCACGACTAGCGGGATACAATGAGCAGTTCTTC. The rearrangement uses TRBV6-5 and TRBJ2-1; the match to TRBD2 covers 11 bases. The CDR3 has 15 residues. The germline CDR1 and CDR2 sequences are MNHEY and SVGAGI. Trimming cost V 5 bases and J 4 bases; bases outside gene matches: 4.

The V and J genes are TRBV20-1 and TRBJ1-2, with 10 bases lining up with TRBD1. The CDR3 runs to 13 residues. Germline V gene data show CDR1 as DFQATT and CDR2 as SNEGSKA (reference sequence). Trimming removed 6 bases from V and 7 bases from J; junction bases left unmatched: 8. The chain's CDR3 is CSASGGQGSGYTF. CDR3 in DNA: TGCAGTGCCAGTGGGGGACAGGGGTCTGGCTACACCTTC.

This chain joins TRBV9 and TRBJ1-2; D not resolved. The CDR3 spans 15 residues. The V end lost 0 bases, the J end lost 3 bases, and 12 bases lay between the germline ends. Germline assignment: CDR1 SGDLS and CDR2 YYNGEE. Written as DNA, the CDR3 is TGTGCCAGCAGCGTAGGCGAGAAGCCCGACTATGGCTACACCTTC. It encodes CASSVGEKPDYGYTF.

This clone was observed at least ten times. The chain uses TRBV6-5 and TRBJ1-5, with 9 positions matching TRBD1. Germline loops: CDR1 MNHEY, CDR2 SVGAGI. J lost 3 bases, V lost 5 bases, and 5 bases had no gene match. This CDR3 is 15 amino acids long. The DNA of the CDR3 is TGTGCCAGCAGTCCGACAGGGGGTGACAATCAGCCCCAGCATTTT. Translation: CASSPTGGDNQPQHF.

The sample holds a few counts of this clone. The J gene is TRBJ1-2, the V gene TRBV5-1; D may be TRBD1 (5 bases). This CDR3 comprises 15 residues. The germline V gene encodes CDR1 SGHRS and CDR2 YFSETQ. Trimming took off 3 bases at V and 5 bases at J, with 17 bases between the two ends. CDR3: CASSSVGQGLYGYTF. For the CDR3, the DNA is TGCGCCAGCAGCTCCGTCGGGCAGGGCTTATATGGCTACACCTTC.